This TCR beta chain was sequenced during a study of OX40 agonist ivuxolimab in advanced cancers. Whole-study context: Hepatocellular carcinoma, melanoma, renal cell or head and neck cancer was diagnosed in the dose-escalation patients. The study's findings and limits: There was clonal expansion of CD4+ and CD8+ blood T cells by week 6 at 0.1 to 3.0 mg/kg. Which antigen the expanded peripheral T cells recognized is unknown.

Deletions cut 3 bases from V and 1 base from J, with 8 bases between. The CDR3 covers 14 residues. Per germline, CDR1 SGHTA and CDR2 FQGNSA. About this clone itself: What it binds is unknown.

TCRdb keeps only in-frame clones here, not all; method: immunoSEQ multiplex PCR. The sample contains about 61,000 clones, roughly 90% of which appear only once. V gene TRBV7-2 combines with J gene TRBJ2-3; D not resolved. The source is an adult with an advanced solid tumor such as melanoma, head and neck, liver or kidney cancer. The sample here was CD4+ or CD8+ T cells sorted from blood, taken in a trial of the OX40 agonist ivuxolimab. The CDR3 loop is CASSFQSGTDTQYF. In nucleotides, the CDR3 is TGTGCCAGCAGCTTCCAGTCTGGCACAGATACGCAGTATTTT.